This TCR beta chain was documented in a study of cytomegalovirus exposure and HLA in healthy donors. Whole-study context: Across some 400 genotyped donors, more than 75% landed in the Caucasian-associated ancestry cluster.

The germline V gene has CDR1 SGHRS and CDR2 YFSETQ. J lost 3 bases, V lost 2 bases, and 6 bases had no gene match. CDR3 length: 15 residues. This clone has just a few counts. In the PCR, 60 Vbeta and 13 Jbeta primers were used. Repertoires were generated with immunoSEQ multiplex PCR, while TCRdb's copy carries only in-frame clones and drops some. The sample lists more than 85,000 clones; 65% to 80% were seen once. The J gene is TRBJ1-1, the V gene TRBV5-1; TRBD1 agrees at 8 bases. The TCR comes from a man aged 30 to 45 in good health and CMV-seropositive. Material for sequencing was PBMCs. The CDR3 DNA follows: TGCGCCAGCAGCTTATGGACAGGGTTGCACACTGAAGCTTTCTTT. This sequence encodes CASSLWTGLHTEAFF. Full variable domain (remainder filled in from reference TRBV5-1 and TRBJ1-1): KAGVTQTPRYLIKTRGQQVTLSCSPISGHRSVSWYQQTPGQGLQFLFEYFSETQRNKGNFPGRFSGRQFSNSRSEMNVSTLELGDSALYLCASSLWTGLHTEAFFGQGTRLTVV.